This T cell receptor (beta chain) came from a study of PD-L1 blockade in urothelial cancer. Study-level information: Intravenous atezolizumab, 1,200 mg every 3 weeks, was begun by patients in the mid-2010s. There were a median of 1,402 T cells in the tumor samples.

This clone was found many times. Per germline, CDR1 SGDLS and CDR2 YYNGEE. Trimming pared 3 bases from V and 6 bases from J, leaving 17 bases between. The CDR3 extends over 15 amino acids. Profiled with immunoSEQ multiplex PCR; TCRdb holds only in-frame clones, not every one. The sample holds about 36,000 clones, roughly 38% seen once. The rearrangement joins TRBV9 to TRBJ2-3, with D possibly matching TRBD2 (6 bases). Material: tumor tissue, obtained before atezolizumab (anti-PD-L1) treatment. This TCR was recovered from a man aged 55 to 70 with urothelial cancer. CDR3 bases: TGTGCCAGCAGCGCCCGCGGGGACCGCATCGATACGCAGTATTTT. It encodes CASSARGDRIDTQYF.